This T cell receptor (beta chain) was sequenced in a study of CD8+ T cells in alopecia areata. Study-level information: Oral tofacitinib (5 to 10 mg twice daily) was administered to treated patients.

V was cut by 6 bases and J by 10 bases, with 15 bases left in between. The CDR3 loop spans 12 amino acids. Looked up from germline, CDR1 is MNHNS and CDR2 is SASEGT. This clone was seen more than once but under ten times. Reverse transcription of extracted RNA yielded cDNA, which provided the sequencing template. Generated by immunoSEQ multiplex PCR, the TCRdb table keeps only in-frame clones and is missing some. This sample carries about 98,000 clones, about 45% of them seen once, and the ten largest clones take 0.75% to 0.9%. Input material: CD4+ T cells sorted from blood. The genes are TRBV6-1 and TRBJ1-1; D is perhaps TRBD1 (5 bases). This TCR came from a human donor with alopecia areata. The CDR3 here is CASREQVRRAFF. DNA of the CDR3: TGTGCCAGCAGGGAACAGGTCCGACGAGCTTTCTTT.